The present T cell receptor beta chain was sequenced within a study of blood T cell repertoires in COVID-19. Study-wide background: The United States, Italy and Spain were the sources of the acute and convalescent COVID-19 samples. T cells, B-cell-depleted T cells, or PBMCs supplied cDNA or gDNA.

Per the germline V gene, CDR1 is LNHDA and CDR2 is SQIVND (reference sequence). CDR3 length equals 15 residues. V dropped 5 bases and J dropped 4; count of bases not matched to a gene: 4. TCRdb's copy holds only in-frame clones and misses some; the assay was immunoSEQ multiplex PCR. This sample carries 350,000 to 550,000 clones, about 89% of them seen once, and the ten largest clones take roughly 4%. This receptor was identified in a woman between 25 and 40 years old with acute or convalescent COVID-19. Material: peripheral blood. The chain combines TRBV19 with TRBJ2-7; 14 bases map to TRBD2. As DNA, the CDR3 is TGTGCCAGTAGTCCCGGGACTAGCGGGGGATACGAGCAGTACTTC. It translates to CASSPGTSGGYEQYF.